Each of the 11 T cell receptor beta chains below was sequenced from the same sample in a study of cytotoxic CD8 clonotypes in ibrutinib-treated CLL. Profiling relied on immunoSEQ multiplex PCR, and the TCRdb table lists in-frame clones only, not all of them. The profile shows more than 70,000 clones, 70% to 80% of them singletons. The sequencing here drew on PBMCs, taken after 12 months of ibrutinib treatment. The receptors were gathered from a human donor with chronic lymphocytic leukemia.

The V and J genes are TRBV6-5 and TRBJ1-3; 9 bases agree with TRBD1. This CDR3 is built from 16 residues. Trimming cost V 2 bases and J 2 bases; bases outside gene matches: 4. Germline V gives CDR1 MNHEY, CDR2 SVGAGI. The CDR3 DNA is TGTGCCAGCAGTTACGCGGGACAGGGACCTGGAAACACCATATATTTT. Translation gives CASSYAGQGPGNTIYF.

CDR3 coding DNA: TGTGCCAGCAGCCGCGCCCCGCCCGGGACAGCTTTAATCACCATATATTTT. Protein product: CASSRAPPGTALITIYF. The chain links TRBV7-6 to TRBJ1-3; TRBD1 agrees at 7 bases. The CDR3 runs 17 residues. V was pared by 5 bases and J by 9 bases, with 19 bases of the junction left unmatched. Germline V gene sequence: CDR1 SGHVS, CDR2 FNYEAQ.

The rearrangement links TRBV14 to TRBJ1-2, with a weak D call TRBD1 (6 bases). The CDR3 covers 16 residues. Germline values: CDR1 SGHDN, CDR2 FVKESK. The V and J ends lost 0 bases and 3 bases respectively, with 14 bases between them. DNA for the CDR3: TGTGCCAGCAGCCAAGAAAGTCCTTCAGGGGACTATGGCTACACCTTC. Translation gives CASSQESPSGDYGYTF.

The chain combines TRBV7-2 with TRBJ2-1; 10 nucleotides line up with TRBD2. With V trimmed by 5 bases and J by 4 bases, 2 bases remained unmatched. Germline V lookup: CDR1 SGHTA, CDR2 FQGNSA. The CDR3 consists of 14 residues. The CDR3 reads CASSRAGGYNEQFF. The CDR3 region has the DNA TGTGCCAGCAGCCGAGCGGGGGGGTACAATGAGCAGTTCTTC.

The rearrangement uses TRBV7-2 and TRBJ1-1; D uncertain. Deletions cut 8 bases from V and 7 bases from J, with 23 bases between. Germline V gene lookup returns CDR1 SGHTA and CDR2 FQGNSA. CDR3 length: 15 amino acids. The CDR3 reads CASGHGRPVSFEAFF. The CDR3 DNA follows: TGTGCCAGCGGCCATGGACGGCCTGTGAGTTTTGAAGCTTTCTTT.

CDR3 loop: CASSLGPLAGVYEQYF. CDR3 DNA sequence: TGTGCCAGCAGCTTAGGTCCACTAGCGGGGGTCTACGAGCAGTACTTC. The chain uses TRBV7-8 and TRBJ2-7; 11 nucleotides line up with TRBD2. CDR1 and CDR2 from the germline V gene are SGHVS and FQNEAQ. This CDR3 has 16 amino acids. J lost 3 bases, V lost 1 base, and 5 bases had no gene match. The complete variable domain, with remaining parts taken from reference TRBV7-8 and TRBJ2-7, reads GAGVSQSPRYKVAKRGQDVALRCDPISGHVSLFWYQQALGQGPEFLTYFQNEAQLDKSGLPSDRFFAERPEGSVSTLKIQRTQQEDSAVYLCASSLGPLAGVYEQYFGPGTRLTVT.

V is TRBV29-1 and J is TRBJ1-2, with no clear D. Per germline, CDR1 SQVTM and CDR2 ANQGSEA. V shed 4 bases and J shed 12 bases, with 15 bases lying between them. The CDR3 is 11 amino acids. DNA for the CDR3: TGCAGCGTTGTCGGTCGGGCCGGACACACCTTC. It is translated as CSVVGRAGHTF. Filled out from reference TRBV29-1 and TRBJ1-2, the complete variable domain reads SAVISQKPSRDICQRGTSLTIQCQVDSQVTMMFWYRQQPGQSLTLIATANQGSEATYESGFVIDKFPISRPNLTFSTLTVSNMSPEDSSIYLCSVVGRAGHTFGSGTRLTVV.

V usage is TRBV13 and J usage is TRBJ2-3, with 8 bases matching TRBD2. Trimming at V came to 5 bases and at J to 0 bases, leaving 16 bases not matched to a gene. Germline V CDR1 and CDR2: PRHDT, FYEKMQ (reference sequence). The CDR3 sequence is 19 residues long. Here the CDR3 reads CASSPHTPLAATSTDTQYF. DNA of the CDR3: TGTGCCAGCAGCCCGCACACTCCACTAGCGGCAACTAGCACAGATACGCAGTATTTT.

This clone is a singleton in its sample. The identical CDR3 is also encoded by other nucleotide sequences in the sample. This sequence joins TRBV5-1 and TRBJ2-5, with TRBD2 matching 7 bases. The germline V gene has CDR1 SGHRS and CDR2 YFSETQ. V shed 0 bases, J shed 2 bases, and the junction held 1 base outside the gene matches. The CDR3 has 14 amino acids. The CDR3 loop reads CASSLGRGQETQYF. CDR3 in DNA: TGCGCCAGCAGCTTGGGGCGGGGGCAAGAGACCCAGTACTTC.

The chain couples TRBV15 to TRBJ2-3; 8 bases agree with TRBD1. The CDR3 is 16 amino acids. The germline V gene encodes CDR1 LNHNV and CDR2 YYDKDF (reference sequence). V trimming: 1 base; J trimming: 5 bases; junction bases outside the gene matches: 8. The CDR3 here is CATSRGGQGARDTQYF. The CDR3 bases are TGTGCCACCAGCAGAGGGGGGCAGGGGGCGCGAGATACGCAGTATTTT.

In this sample, this clone turned up once. The J gene is TRBJ2-1, the V gene TRBV11-3, with 8 bases fitting TRBD1. CDR1 SGHNT and CDR2 YENEEA come from the germline V gene. CDR3 size: 15 residues. The junction had 5 bases not matched to a gene; V was cut back by 5 bases and J by 2 bases. The CDR3 here is CASSPRQGTYNEQFF. The CDR3 DNA sequence: TGTGCCAGCAGCCCCCGACAGGGGACCTACAATGAGCAGTTCTTC.